This TCR beta chain appears in the sequencing data of a study of CD8 T cells in ankylosing spondylitis (dated by TCRdb to 2015 to 2018). A note on the overall study: To find TCR variants linked to disease, the study profiled T cell receptor beta repertoires in ankylosing spondylitis patients and healthy donors. The whole study cohort included 85 to 120 healthy donors and 25 or so ankylosing spondylitis patients. Samples of peripheral blood were taken, and for ankylosing spondylitis patients, synovial fluid was collected as well. What the research found in general, with its limitations: Significant enrichment of the disease-linked clones was reported in matched synovial fluid samples from ankylosing spondylitis patients. Some motif variants were previously reported in synovial fluid and blood of reactive arthritis patients, suggesting common disease-initiation mechanisms. A CD8+ phenotype was shown by the disease-linked clones, which were found at relatively low frequencies in peripheral blood. A TCR beta motif of eight highly homologous amino acid variants appeared characteristic of blood from ankylosing spondylitis patients.

CDR1 and CDR2 were assigned from the germline V gene (reference sequence) as DFQATT and SNEGSKA. The CDR3 sequence holds 14 residues, the cysteine and phenylalanine included. Here the CDR3 DNA is all that survives: 42 bases in frame from base 1. V loses 3 bases, J loses 7 bases, and the germline ends lie 13 bases apart. The instrument was an Illumina HiSeq 2500. Quantitative 5'-RACE with molecular barcodes was used to prepare TCR beta libraries. The original methods were these. A new computational method, built on a probabilistic model of VDJ rearrangement, was used to identify disease-linked TCR variants. TCRdb reanalyzed the raw reads on its own, using fastp at Q25 for trimming and MiXCR for clone calling, and kept in-frame beta chains. CDR3 protein sequences are deduplicated, and each keeps its most common genes and DNA. These V and J calls rely on TCRdb rather than the paper's analysis. For this sample there are just under 350,000 distinct CDR3 sequences; roughly 14% appear just once. 1.1% of the sample is in the top ten clones.

This clonotype was seen more than once but under ten times. Its antigen has not been determined. No base quality information exists; no much larger clone differs at one position. Specimen: blood, either unsorted or a sorted T cell fraction (not recorded which). Recombination connected TRBV20-1 to TRBJ1-6, with a weak D call of TRBD1 (5 bases match). This receptor was identified in a male donor with ankylosing spondylitis or in good health (not recorded which). The nucleotide sequence is given as TGCAGTGCTAGCGACCAGCGGGGGAATTCACCCCTCCACTTT. It translates to CSASDQRGNSPLHF.